The 23 T cell receptor beta chains below come from one sample, sequenced in a study of persistence of HIV-infected CD4 T cells. Sequencing used immunoSEQ version 4 in survey mode. Using immunoSEQ multiplex PCR, the repertoire was profiled, and TCRdb retains in-frame clones only, with some absent. The table shows 30,000 or so clones, with 82% occurring only once. Antigens for these TCRs are unknown. Stimulation used around 9.1 ug/mL lysate from CMV-infected fibroblasts. CD40L/CD69 double-negative CD45RO-high memory CD4+ T cells were collected. Here the sequenced sample was CD4+ T cells sorted from PBMCs after approximately 19-hour stimulation, taken from a patient who received antiretroviral therapy. The receptors come from an adult man with HIV who was CMV-seropositive.

The V call is TRBV28, the J call TRBJ1-4; 7 bases are a match to TRBD1. Germline V gene data show CDR1 as MDHEN and CDR2 as SYDVKM. This CDR3 comprises 16 residues. V lost 3 bases, J lost 0 bases, and 4 bases stayed unmatched. Here the CDR3 reads CASSLVRGATNEKLFF. The CDR3 DNA is TGTGCCAGCAGTTTGGTCAGGGGGGCAACTAATGAAAAACTGTTTTTT.

The chain is built from TRBV6-5 and TRBJ1-2, with D possibly being TRBD1 (6 bases). Trimming took off 3 bases at V and 6 bases at J, with 14 bases between the two ends. The CDR3 is made up of 14 amino acids. CDR1 and CDR2 (germline): MNHEY, SVGAGI. The CDR3 region is CASSYPKQGDGYTF. For the CDR3, the DNA is TGTGCCAGCAGTTATCCCAAACAGGGAGATGGCTACACCTTC.

V is TRBV4-3 and J is TRBJ1-1, with D perhaps TRBD1 (5 bases). The ends were cut back, 4 bases at V and 6 bases at J, with 9 bases in the middle. CDR1 and CDR2 from the germline V gene are LGHNA and YSLEER. The CDR3 is 12 residues long. CDR3 region: CASSPGGPEAFF. CDR3 sequence (DNA): TGCGCCAGCAGCCCCGGGGGACCTGAAGCTTTCTTT.

This chain uses TRBV29-1 with TRBJ1-1; D gene ambiguous. Germline loops: CDR1 SQVTM, CDR2 ANQGSEA. Trimming left V 0 bases short and J 3 bases short, with 5 bases between. The CDR3 loop spans 12 amino acids. CDR3 DNA sequence: TGCAGCGTTGAAGAGGGTCACACTGAAGCTTTCTTT. This encodes CSVEEGHTEAFF. Supplemented by reference TRBV29-1 and TRBJ1-1, the full variable domain reads SAVISQKPSRDICQRGTSLTIQCQVDSQVTMMFWYRQQPGQSLTLIATANQGSEATYESGFVIDKFPISRPNLTFSTLTVSNMSPEDSSIYLCSVEEGHTEAFFGQGTRLTVV.

The rearrangement uses TRBV6-5 and TRBJ1-5; D is ambiguous. CDR1 and CDR2 from the germline V gene are MNHEY and SVGAGI. V lost 6 bases and J lost 7, with 10 bases in between. This CDR3 is built from 12 residues. The CDR3 DNA is TGTGCCAGCAGGGAGGGCCGACAGCCCCAGCATTTT. Its protein is CASREGRQPQHF.

The table lists this clone with a count of one. The chain employs TRBV6-5 and TRBJ1-6; possible D gene TRBD1, 5 bases. CDR1 is MNHEY, CDR2 SVGAGI, per germline. CDR3 length equals 15 residues. V was pared by 6 bases and J by 8 bases, with 17 bases between. The CDR3 DNA sequence: TGTGCCAGCAGAGTGATAGGGGTTGCCTATTCACCCCTCCACTTT. This sequence encodes CASRVIGVAYSPLHF.

The rearrangement links TRBV7-2 to TRBJ1-1; 9 nucleotides line up with TRBD1. Trimming cost V 5 bases and J 1 base; bases outside gene matches: 5. This CDR3 has 15 residues. Germline CDR1 SGHTA, CDR2 FQGNSA. The CDR3 DNA reads TGTGCCAGCAGCACAGGACAGGGGCCGAACACTGAAGCTTTCTTT. Residues: CASSTGQGPNTEAFF.

This chain connects TRBV6-1 to TRBJ1-3; D unclear. CDR1 is MNHNS, CDR2 SASEGT, per germline. The CDR3 consists of 18 residues. V was cut by 2 bases and J by 2 bases, with 19 bases left in between. The CDR3 protein is CASSESRGRRETGNTIYF. DNA for the CDR3: TGTGCCAGCAGTGAAAGTAGAGGGAGGAGAGAGACTGGAAACACCATATATTTT.

This clone was seen more than once but under ten times. The V call is TRBV5-5, the J call TRBJ1-1; D might be TRBD1 (6 bases). V shed 4 bases and J shed 5 bases, with 15 bases lying between them. The germline V gene has CDR1 SGHKS and CDR2 YYEKEE (reference sequence). This CDR3 has 14 amino acids. The CDR3 DNA reads as TGTGCCAGCAGCAGGGGGAATGTAGGGACTGAAGCTTTCTTT. It encodes CASSRGNVGTEAFF.

This rearrangement joins TRBV6-1 to TRBJ2-3; 11 positions agree with TRBD2. Germline CDR1 is MNHNS and CDR2 is SASEGT. Unmatched junction bases numbered 9, after V lost 7 bases and J lost 6 bases. The CDR3 contains 15 residues. DNA of the CDR3: TGTGCCAGCATTTCTAGCGGGGGGCGGGCTGATACGCAGTATTTT. Protein product: CASISSGGRADTQYF.

J is TRBJ2-7 and V is TRBV18; TRBD2 might be the D (6 bases). Per germline, CDR1 KGHSH and CDR2 LQKENI. The CDR3 consists of 16 residues. V gave up 1 base and J gave up 2 bases, with 15 bases separating them. CDR3 nucleotide sequence: TGTGCCAGCTCACCACGTCGCGGGACCGATACCTACGAGCAGTACTTC. It encodes CASSPRRGTDTYEQYF. Using reference TRBV18 and TRBJ2-7 for the parts outside the CDR3, the full variable domain is NAGVMQNPRHLVRRRGQEARLRCSPMKGHSHVYWYRQLPEEGLKFMVYLQKENIIDESGMPKERFSAEFPKEGPSILRIQQVVRGDSAAYFCASSPRRGTDTYEQYFGPGTRLTVT.

This chain joins TRBV19 and TRBJ2-3; D gene uncertain. Per the germline V gene, CDR1 is LNHDA and CDR2 is SQIVND (reference sequence). There are 15 residues in the CDR3. V gave up 5 bases and J gave up 3 bases, with 15 bases separating them. CDR3 nucleotides: TGTGCCAGTAGTTCCCTCGAGGAGAGGACAGATACGCAGTATTTT. Translated, it gives CASSSLEERTDTQYF.

The table lists this clone with a count of one. The chain couples TRBV6-5 to TRBJ2-2, with D maybe TRBD1 (5 bases). The V end was cut by 5 bases, the J end by 4 bases, with 11 bases between. CDR1 MNHEY and CDR2 SVGAGI come from the germline V gene. This CDR3 is 14 amino acids long. The CDR3 protein is CASSIRDSTGELFF. DNA of the CDR3: TGTGCCAGCAGTATCAGGGATAGCACCGGGGAGCTGTTTTTT.

This chain connects TRBV20-1 to TRBJ1-2; no reliable D call. There are 16 residues in the CDR3. V was trimmed by 3 bases and J by 4 bases, leaving 21 bases between them. Germline V gene lookup returns CDR1 DFQATT and CDR2 SNEGSKA (reference sequence). CDR3 in amino acids: CSASRAVPTAGYGYTF. The DNA of the CDR3 is TGCAGTGCTAGTCGGGCAGTACCCACCGCGGGCTATGGCTACACCTTC.

CDR3 sequence reads: CASSPGGGSRRYF. DNA of the CDR3: TGTGCCAGCAGCCCCGGCGGCGGGTCAAGGAGGTATTTT. V gene TRBV5-6 combines with J gene TRBJ2-3; maybe TRBD2 (5 bases). Germline V gene data show CDR1 as SGHDT and CDR2 as YYEEEE. This CDR3 contains 13 residues. V lost 4 bases and J lost 14, with 20 bases in between.

The gene calls are TRBV5-1 and TRBJ2-3, with 8 bases matching TRBD2. J lost 8 bases, V lost 0 bases, and 5 bases had no gene match. CDR1 and CDR2 (germline): SGHRS, YFSETQ. The CDR3 spans 14 residues. The CDR3 loop is CASSLAGAGGTQYF. In nucleotides, the CDR3 is TGCGCCAGCAGCTTGGCGGGGGCGGGAGGTACGCAGTATTTT.

The chain has TRBV6-2 or TRBV6-3 and TRBJ1-1, with D uncertain. Germline-derived CDR1 and CDR2 are MNHEY and SVGEGT. V gave up 2 bases and J gave up 1 base, with 8 bases separating them. This CDR3 is 14 amino acids long. CDR3 bases: TGTGCCAGCAGTTACGGTCATCAGAACACTGAAGCTTTCTTT. It yields the protein CASSYGHQNTEAFF.

The chain joins TRBV7-2 to TRBJ2-7; D may be TRBD1 or TRBD2 (5 bases each). Germline CDR1 reads SGHTA; CDR2 reads FQGNSA. This CDR3 contains 12 residues. The V end lost 5 bases, the J end lost 6 bases, and 11 bases lay between the germline ends. The CDR3 sequence is CASSDLGVEQYF. Written as DNA, the CDR3 is TGTGCCAGCAGCGACCTGGGGGTCGAGCAGTACTTC.

This clone was detected a few times. The genes are TRBV6-5 and TRBJ2-2, with TRBD1 identical over 9 bases. Germline values: CDR1 MNHEY, CDR2 SVGAGI. V lost 4 bases and J lost 3; bases outside the gene matches: 0. The CDR3 covers 14 residues. As DNA, the CDR3 is TGTGCCAGCAGTTGGACAGGGGACACCGGGGAGCTGTTTTTT. This sequence encodes CASSWTGDTGELFF.

There are a few counts of this clone. CDR3 in amino acids: CATSDSGQGGQPQHF. DNA of the CDR3: TGTGCCACCAGTGATTCCGGACAGGGCGGGCAGCCCCAGCATTTT. The chain carries TRBV24-1 and TRBJ1-5; TRBD1 matches 8 bases. Germline V CDR1 and CDR2: KGHDR, SFDVKD. This CDR3 region has 15 residues. V gave up 2 bases and J gave up 7 bases; unmatched junction bases: 6.

The table lists this clone with a count of one. The chain recombines TRBV25-1 with TRBJ1-1; TRBD1 matches at 9 bases. There are 14 residues in the CDR3. Germline V gene sequence: CDR1 MGHDK, CDR2 SYGVNS. Trimming removed 4 bases from V and 1 base from J; junction bases left unmatched: 1. CDR3 sequence (DNA): TGTGCCAGCAGTGTGACAGGGGGGAACACTGAAGCTTTCTTT. Its translation is CASSVTGGNTEAFF. The full variable domain, completed using reference TRBV25-1 and TRBJ1-1, is EADIYQTPRYLVIGTGKKITLECSQTMGHDKMYWYQQDPGMELHLIHYSYGVNSTEKGDLSSESTVSRIRTEHFPLTLESARPSHTSQYLCASSVTGGNTEAFFGQGTRLTVV.

V is TRBV30 and J is TRBJ1-1, with 8 bases aligning to TRBD1. Per germline, CDR1 GTSNPN and CDR2 SVGIG (reference sequence). The V and J ends lost 1 base and 2 bases, in that order; junction bases with no gene match: 6. The CDR3 is 15 residues long. CDR3 in amino acids: CAWSALDRDNTEAFF. The CDR3 coding sequence is TGTGCCTGGAGTGCCTTGGACAGGGACAACACTGAAGCTTTCTTT.

The chain joins TRBV6-5 to TRBJ2-2, with a weak D call TRBD1 (6 bases). The V end lost 7 bases, the J end lost 6 bases, and 9 bases lay between the germline ends. The CDR3 consists of 12 residues. Germline-derived CDR1 and CDR2 are MNHEY and SVGAGI. The CDR3, as DNA: TGTGCCAGCACCGCAGGGGCCGGGGAGCTGTTTTTT. Translated, it gives CASTAGAGELFF.